These T cell receptor beta chains were read from a single sample in a study of blood T cell repertoires in COVID-19. Some clones are missing from TCRdb's copy, which holds only in-frame ones; the method was immunoSEQ multiplex PCR. Among 180,000 or so clones listed, roughly nine tenths were seen once. The sequenced sample consisted of peripheral blood. The receptors shown here come from a man younger than 30 with acute or convalescent COVID-19. Both conserved end residues are part of each CDR3.

V	J	CDR3
TRBV3-1/TRBV3-2	TRBJ1-2	CASSQPGGRYTF
TRBV11-2	TRBJ1-6	CASSAQLGSGVGPLHF
TRBV5-1	TRBJ1-3	CASSLGTGASGNTIYF
TRBV2	TRBJ1-6	CASSPLGAESYNSPLHF
TRBV18	TRBJ1-2	CASSPTPDRANYGYTF
TRBV6-5	TRBJ1-6	CASTPGQGDNSPLHF
TRBV3-1/TRBV3-2	TRBJ1-5	CASSQAGGSQPQHF
TRBV24-1	TRBJ2-3	CATSDSRLAGVRDTQYF
TRBV6-5	TRBJ2-1	CASMSSASSYNEQFF
TRBV18	TRBJ1-2	CASSPPGELYGYTF
TRBV19	TRBJ2-3	CASSIVPGQGSDTQYF
TRBV5-1	TRBJ2-6	CASSETGQPSSGANVLTF
TRBV11-2	TRBJ1-1	CASSGQVNTEAFF
TRBV7-3	TRBJ2-2	CASSSVNTGELFF
TRBV11-2	TRBJ1-1	CASSLGARGTGTEAFF
TRBV7-3	TRBJ2-2	CASSLLAFANTGELFF
TRBV11-3	TRBJ2-3	CASSLGGGSTDTQYF
TRBV5-5	TRBJ2-4	CASSEQQGLVNIQYF
TRBV18	TRBJ1-3	CASSPPGAGNTIYF
TRBV3-1/TRBV3-2	TRBJ1-6	CASSLSGQINSPLHF
TRBV27	TRBJ1-5	CASSLSGGGNQPQHF
TRBV6-5	TRBJ1-5	CASSGSYSNQPQHF
TRBV6-4	TRBJ2-2	CASSPLAENTGELFF
TRBV2	TRBJ2-3	CASSGVGTSGGKPTDTQYF
TRBV30	TRBJ2-3	CAWSVLGQGTDTQYF
TRBV4-1	TRBJ1-1	CASSHGQGTEAFF
TRBV19	TRBJ1-1	CASSISVNTEAFF
TRBV10-3	TRBJ1-4	CAIRETAATNEKLFF
TRBV11-2	TRBJ2-5	CASSSGQGFLETQYF
TRBV4-2	TRBJ1-4	CASSQEGDRGEKLFF
TRBV7-8	TRBJ1-1	CASSLGTPQGSTEAFF
TRBV2	TRBJ2-3	CASSRRGGDTDTQYF
TRBV4-1	TRBJ1-5	CASSQVDRGAGNQPQHF
TRBV4-1	TRBJ1-1	CASSHLPLTGNTEAFF
TRBV7-9	TRBJ1-2	CASSFTGAANYGYTF
TRBV28	TRBJ1-6	CASSLRPGKGGYNSPLHF
TRBV4-2	TRBJ1-3	CASSQVPYGDSGNTIYF
TRBV30	TRBJ1-5	CAWSKTGGVVSNQPQHF
TRBV6-5	TRBJ2-5	CASSYSGGLLETQYF
TRBV24-1	TRBJ2-1	CATSDDGGVKKQFF
TRBV11-2	TRBJ2-3	CASSLVEGFTDTQYF
TRBV19	TRBJ2-7	CASSISAMTPPYEQYF
TRBV7-2	TRBJ2-3	CASSLTVGGGRDTQYF
TRBV11-2	TRBJ1-1	CASSLGDRLNTEAFF
TRBV1	TRBJ1-3	CTSSHGAGMSAGNTIYF
TRBV29-1	TRBJ1-2	CSVPGQREYGYTF
TRBV6-5	TRBJ1-1	CASSYSVNTEAFF
TRBV7-9	TRBJ2-1	CASSFGDTSYNEQFF
TRBV5-1	TRBJ2-2	CASYQGSLRTGELFF
TRBV6-1	TRBJ1-3	CASSEVGGSGNTIYF